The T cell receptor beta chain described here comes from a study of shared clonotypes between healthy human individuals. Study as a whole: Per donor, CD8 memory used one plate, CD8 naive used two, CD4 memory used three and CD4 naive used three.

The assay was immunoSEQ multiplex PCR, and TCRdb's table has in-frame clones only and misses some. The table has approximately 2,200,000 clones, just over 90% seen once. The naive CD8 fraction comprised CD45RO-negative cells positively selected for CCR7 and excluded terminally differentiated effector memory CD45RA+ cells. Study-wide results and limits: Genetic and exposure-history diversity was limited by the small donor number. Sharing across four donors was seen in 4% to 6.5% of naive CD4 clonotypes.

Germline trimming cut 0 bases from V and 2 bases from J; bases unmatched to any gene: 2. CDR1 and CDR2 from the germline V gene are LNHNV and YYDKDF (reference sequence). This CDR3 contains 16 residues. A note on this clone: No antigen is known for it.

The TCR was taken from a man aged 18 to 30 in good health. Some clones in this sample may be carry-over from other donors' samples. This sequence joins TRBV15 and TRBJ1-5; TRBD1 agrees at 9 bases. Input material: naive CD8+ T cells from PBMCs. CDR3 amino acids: CATSRDRDRGNQPQHF. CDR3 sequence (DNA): TGTGCCACCAGCAGAGACCGGGACAGGGGCAATCAGCCCCAGCATTTT.